The source of this T cell receptor (beta chain) is a study of T-cell reconstitution after alpha-beta-depleted transplantation in children. TCRbeta library construction was performed incorporating unique molecular identifiers. MiXCR, applied by TCRdb to the PCR reads, yields one record per CDR3 protein. The table includes 440,000 or so distinct CDR3 sequences, 11% detected once. The sample holds many counts of this clonotype. Germline V gene data show CDR1 as LNHNV and CDR2 as YYDKDF (reference sequence). The CDR3 runs to 15 residues. Losses at the gene ends were 0 bases for V and 7 bases for J; bases not matched to a gene: 3.

This chain links TRBV15 with TRBJ2-1; 10 bases are shared with TRBD1. Sample: PBMCs from the stem cell graft donor, taken from the stem cell graft. This clonotype originated in a human donor who donated a stem cell graft to a child with acute myeloid leukemia. The DNA for the CDR3 is TGTGCCACCAGCAGAGATAGGGACAGGGGAAATGAGCAGTTCTTC. Protein: CATSRDRDRGNEQFF.